This TCR beta chain was found in a study of cytomegalovirus exposure and HLA in healthy donors. Study-level background: Genetic ancestry analysis placed approximately 80% of the 350 to 500 donors that were genotyped in the Caucasian-associated cluster.

In regard to this clone: Its antigen is currently unknown.

The germline V gene encodes CDR1 SEHNR and CDR2 FQNEAQ (reference sequence). The J segment lost 5 bases and the V segment lost 3 bases, leaving 7 bases of the junction unmatched. The CDR3 spans 15 residues. It was with 60 Vbeta and 13 Jbeta primers that the PCR ran. Only in-frame clones appear in the TCRdb table, and some are missing; sequencing was by immunoSEQ multiplex PCR. The sample consists of about 140,000 clones, 80% to 90% of them appearing once. Study observations and caveats: About 180 TCR beta chains were listed as cytomegalovirus-associated. Compared with the roughly 700-donor mean, an Asian-associated ancestry cluster reportedly had fewer N-insertions, according to a later analysis. What was likely a sequencing artifact was a cluster of highly shared sequence variants.

The V gene is TRBV7-9, the J gene TRBJ2-5; 9 nucleotides agree with TRBD2. The TCR comes from a boy aged 2-15 years in good health and CMV-seronegative. Sequencing was done on a sample of PBMCs. The CDR3 DNA reads as TGTGCCAGCAGCTTGTTCAGCGGGGGGTGGGAGACCCAGTACTTC. Translated, it gives CASSLFSGGWETQYF.